A single sample is the source of the 14 T cell receptor beta chains below, sequenced in a study of pediatric ulcerative colitis. During colonoscopy, one to two rectal pinch biopsies were collected. Here immunoSEQ multiplex PCR was the method, and the copy in TCRdb shows in-frame clones only, minus some. Of approximately 11,000 clones in the sample, roughly four fifths are singletons; the top ten hold about 3.7%. Sequences were obtained from gut tissue. These receptors all come from a girl between 5 and 17 years old who was a control in a study of pediatric ulcerative colitis.

V is TRBV4-1 and J is TRBJ1-3, with TRBD1 matching 8 bases. This CDR3 has 18 amino acids. J gave up 3 bases and V 2 bases, and 12 bases lay outside the gene matches. Looked up from germline, CDR1 is MGHRA and CDR2 is YSYEKL. CDR3 bases: TGCGCCAGCAGCCAAAGGACAGGGAAGTTTCTCTTTGGAAACACCATATATTTT. It is translated as CASSQRTGKFLFGNTIYF.

Concerning this clone: The junction shows a germline mismatch at one end, possibly a read error. V gene TRBV6-4 combines with J gene TRBJ2-1; no definite D call. CDR3 length equals 16 residues. Germline loops: CDR1 MRHNA, CDR2 SNTAGT. CDR3 amino acids: CASSDSSRFSFNEQFF. The CDR3 bases are TGTGCCAGCAGTGACTCGAGTCGGTTCTCCTTCAATGAGCAGTTCTTC.

The chain uses TRBV5-1 and TRBJ2-5; possible D gene TRBD1, 6 bases. Trimming took 4 bases from V and 4 from J, leaving 17 bases between them. The CDR3 is 15 amino acids. Germline CDR1 is SGHRS and CDR2 is YFSETQ. The CDR3 DNA reads TGCGCCAGCAGCCCCCGGGACAACTCGCGAGAGACCCAGTACTTC. Its translation: CASSPRDNSRETQYF.

The rearrangement links TRBV6-1 to TRBJ2-1; 14 nucleotides agree with TRBD2. The CDR3 covers 15 residues. V lost 5 bases to trimming and J lost 6 bases; unmatched junction nucleotides: 3. Germline assignment: CDR1 MNHNS and CDR2 SASEGT. CDR3: CASSPTSGRANEQFF. CDR3 nucleotide sequence: TGTGCCAGCAGTCCGACTAGCGGGAGGGCCAATGAGCAGTTCTTC.

This clone was counted between two and nine times. V gene TRBV2 combines with J gene TRBJ2-2, with D tentatively TRBD2 (6 bases). This CDR3 has 15 amino acids. The germline gives CDR1 SNHLY, CDR2 FYNNEI. The V end was cut by 6 bases, the J end by 4 bases, with 15 bases between. In nucleotides, the CDR3 is TGTGCCAGCAGAGAGAATAGCGGATCCACCGGGGAGCTGTTTTTT. It is translated as CASRENSGSTGELFF.

This clone came up a few times. V and J are TRBV29-1 and TRBJ1-2; the match to TRBD1 covers 7 bases. The CDR3 has 13 residues. Germline V gene sequence: CDR1 SQVTM, CDR2 ANQGSEA. The ends lost 7 bases at V and 4 bases at J; junction bases unmatched: 9. CDR3 nucleotide sequence: TGCAGCGCACCTGCCCGGGACAGCTATGGCTACACCTTC. Protein: CSAPARDSYGYTF.

V usage is TRBV9 and J usage is TRBJ2-1; D is uncertain. The V end was cut by 0 bases, the J end by 2 bases, with 3 bases between. Germline values: CDR1 SGDLS, CDR2 YYNGEE. This CDR3 contains 13 residues. The DNA of the CDR3 is TGTGCCAGCAGCGTAGTACCCTACAATGAGCAGTTCTTC. It codes for CASSVVPYNEQFF.

This clone appeared a few times. The chain has TRBV4-1 and TRBJ1-5; D unclear. The CDR3 covers 13 residues. V was pared by 1 base and J by 4 bases, with 5 bases between. CDR1 MGHRA and CDR2 YSYEKL come from the germline V gene. CDR3 coding DNA: TGCGCCAGCAGCCAAGCCCCTAATCAGCCCCAGCATTTT. It is translated as CASSQAPNQPQHF.

V usage is TRBV5-4 and J usage is TRBJ2-2; D unclear. Trimming took off 4 bases at V and 4 bases at J, with 2 bases between the two ends. Germline V gene data show CDR1 as SGHNT and CDR2 as YYREEE (reference sequence). The CDR3 consists of 11 residues. The CDR3 spells CASSRTGELFF. The CDR3 DNA follows: TGTGCCAGCAGCCGCACCGGGGAGCTGTTTTTT.

This clone appeared a few times. This chain connects TRBV18 to TRBJ2-5; 10 bases agree with TRBD1. CDR1 and CDR2 (germline): KGHSH, LQKENI. With V trimmed by 8 bases and J by 5 bases, 2 bases remained unmatched. CDR3 length: 12 residues. In DNA form, the CDR3 reads TGTGCCAGCCAGGGACAGGGGGAGACCCAGTACTTC. Its translation is CASQGQGETQYF. The full variable domain, in which reference TRBV18 and TRBJ2-5 provide the parts outside the CDR3, is NAGVMQNPRHLVRRRGQEARLRCSPMKGHSHVYWYRQLPEEGLKFMVYLQKENIIDESGMPKERFSAEFPKEGPSILRIQQVVRGDSAAYFCASQGQGETQYFGPGTRLLVL.

This clone was picked up a small number of times. The CDR3 DNA follows: TGCAGCGTTGAAGATCGTTACAGGGGTTCAGGAGATACGCAGTATTTT. This sequence encodes CSVEDRYRGSGDTQYF. V gene TRBV29-1 combines with J gene TRBJ2-3; 7 bases are a match to TRBD1. Germline V lookup: CDR1 SQVTM, CDR2 ANQGSEA. This CDR3 has 16 residues. With 0 bases clipped from V and 5 bases from J, the junction kept 11 bases outside the gene matches.

The V and J genes are TRBV28 and TRBJ2-7; D uncertain. The length of the CDR3 is 12 residues. Germline-derived CDR1 and CDR2 are MDHEN and SYDVKM. The ends were cut back, 4 bases at V and 3 bases at J, with 7 bases in the middle. The chain's CDR3 is CASSSLFYEQYF. CDR3 DNA: TGTGCCAGCAGTTCGCTATTCTACGAGCAGTACTTC.

The J gene is TRBJ1-5, the V gene TRBV6-1; D unclear. The CDR3 is made up of 14 amino acids. In germline, CDR1 is MNHNS, CDR2 SASEGT. The V gene lost 2 bases and the J gene lost 6 bases, with 11 bases spanning the gap. This CDR3 reads CASSEFVGAQPQHF. As DNA, the CDR3 is TGTGCCAGCAGTGAATTCGTGGGAGCTCAGCCCCAGCATTTT.

The chain couples TRBV5-6 to TRBJ2-2; a weak D match, TRBD2 (6 bases). This CDR3 comprises 17 residues. V lost 0 bases and J lost 2, with 14 bases in between. The germline gives CDR1 SGHDT, CDR2 YYEEEE. CDR3 in DNA: TGTGCCAGCAGCTTGGCCATGGGGACTCCCAACACCGGGGAGCTGTTTTTT. It codes for CASSLAMGTPNTGELFF.